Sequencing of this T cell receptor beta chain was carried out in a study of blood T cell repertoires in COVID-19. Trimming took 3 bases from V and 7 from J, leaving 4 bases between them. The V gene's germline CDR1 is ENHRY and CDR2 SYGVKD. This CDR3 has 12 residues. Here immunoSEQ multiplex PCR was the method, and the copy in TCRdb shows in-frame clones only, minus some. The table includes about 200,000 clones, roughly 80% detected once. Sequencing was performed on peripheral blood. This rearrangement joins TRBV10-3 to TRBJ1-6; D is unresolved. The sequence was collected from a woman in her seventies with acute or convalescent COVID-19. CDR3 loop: CAISDGNSPLHF. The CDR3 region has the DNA TGTGCCATCAGTGACGGGAATTCACCCCTCCACTTT.